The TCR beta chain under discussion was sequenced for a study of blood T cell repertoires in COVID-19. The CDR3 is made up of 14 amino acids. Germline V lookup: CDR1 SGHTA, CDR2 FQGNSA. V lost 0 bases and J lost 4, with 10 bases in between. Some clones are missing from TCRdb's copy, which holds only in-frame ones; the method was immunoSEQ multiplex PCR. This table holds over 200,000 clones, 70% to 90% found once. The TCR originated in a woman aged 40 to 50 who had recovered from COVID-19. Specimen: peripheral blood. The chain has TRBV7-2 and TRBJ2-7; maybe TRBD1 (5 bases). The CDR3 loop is CASSLALGRYEQYF. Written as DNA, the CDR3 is TGTGCCAGCAGCTTAGCGCTGGGGCGGTACGAGCAGTACTTC.